Listed below are T cell receptor beta chains from one sample, sequenced in a study of patients and donors after allogeneic stem cell transplantation. TCRdb reanalysed the RT-PCR reads using MiXCR and keeps one entry per CDR3 protein. The data contain some 960,000 distinct CDR3 sequences, over 15% of them singletons. Sequencing was done on a sample of blood, either unsorted or a sorted T cell fraction (not recorded which). Source of these receptors: a human donor who was either an allogeneic HSCT recipient or a stem cell or donor lymphocyte infusion donor (not recorded which). It is not recorded whose cells these are; they may come from a transplant donor. CDR3s include the opening cysteine and the closing phenylalanine or tryptophan. A D gene is named only where the DNA matches it firmly. Clone size, where shown, is once, few, many, or a class for clones that have expanded.

V gene	J gene	CDR3 length	clone size	D gene	CDR3 DNA	CDR3 protein
TRBV7-2	TRBJ1-2	13	many	-	TGTGCCAGCAGCCGTCTCCGGGGGCATGGCTACACCTTC	CASSRLRGHGYTF
TRBV5-6	TRBJ1-5	14	-	TRBD1	TGTGCCAGCAGCTTCCGGGACAGGGCTCAGCCCCAGCATTTT	CASSFRDRAQPQHF
TRBV12-3/TRBV12-4	TRBJ2-1	13	-	-	TGTGCCAGCGCCTACCCCCCCTACAATGAGCAGTTCTTC	CASAYPPYNEQFF
TRBV4-2	TRBJ2-2	18	-	-	TGTGCCAGCAGCCAAGCCTTCCCGGGGGCGGTCAGCACCGGGGAGCTGTTTTTT	CASSQAFPGAVSTGELFF
TRBV20-1	TRBJ1-2	15	few	-	TGCAGTGCTAGAGATCCAGGGAACGCCGACTATGGCTACACCTTC	CSARDPGNADYGYTF
TRBV12-3/TRBV12-4	TRBJ1-5	16	-	-	TGTGCCAGCGGCCGATCCGGGGGGCTAGGGGTTCAGCCCCAGCATTTT	CASGRSGGLGVQPQHF
TRBV12-3/TRBV12-4	TRBJ2-1	15	-	-	TGTGCCAGCAGCCCCGGCAGGACACCTCGCAATGAGCAGTTCTTC	CASSPGRTPRNEQFF
TRBV5-1	TRBJ2-1	18	-	TRBD2	TGCGCCAGCAGCTTGGAGGGCGGGAGGACAGTAAGGTACAATGAGCAGTTCTTC	CASSLEGGRTVRYNEQFF
TRBV20-1	TRBJ2-1	11	-	-	TGCAGTGTGAGATGGGGAAATGAGCAGTTCTTC	CSVRWGNEQFF
TRBV6-5	TRBJ1-2	13	few	-	TGTGCCAGCAGTTACTCGAGCAGGAGGGGCTACACCTTC	CASSYSSRRGYTF
TRBV10-3	TRBJ2-3	16	few	-	TGTGCCATCAGTGAGTTGGCGGGGGCATCCACAGATACGCAGTATTTT	CAISELAGASTDTQYF
TRBV25-1	TRBJ2-7	16	-	-	TGTGCCAGCAGTACCTGGGGGGGGGCTCACCCTGGGGAGCAGTACTTC	CASSTWGGAHPGEQYF